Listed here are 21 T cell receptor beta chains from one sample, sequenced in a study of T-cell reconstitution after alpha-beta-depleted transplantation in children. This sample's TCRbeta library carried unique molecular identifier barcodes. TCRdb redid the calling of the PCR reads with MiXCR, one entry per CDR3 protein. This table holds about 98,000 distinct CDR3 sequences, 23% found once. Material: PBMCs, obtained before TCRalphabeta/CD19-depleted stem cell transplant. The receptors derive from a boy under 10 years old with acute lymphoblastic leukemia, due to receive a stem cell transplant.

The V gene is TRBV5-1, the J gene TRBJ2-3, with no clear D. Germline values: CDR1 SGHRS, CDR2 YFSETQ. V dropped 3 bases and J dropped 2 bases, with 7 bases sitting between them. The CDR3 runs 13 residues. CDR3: CASSSSPTDTQYF. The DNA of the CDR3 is TGCGCCAGCAGCTCCTCGCCCACAGATACGCAGTATTTT.

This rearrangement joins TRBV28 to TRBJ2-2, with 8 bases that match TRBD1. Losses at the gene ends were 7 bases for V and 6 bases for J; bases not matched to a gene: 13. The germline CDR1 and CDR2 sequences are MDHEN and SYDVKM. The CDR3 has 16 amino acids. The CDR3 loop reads CASIPMGTGVAGELFF. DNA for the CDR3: TGTGCCAGCATTCCTATGGGGACAGGAGTGGCCGGGGAGCTGTTTTTT.

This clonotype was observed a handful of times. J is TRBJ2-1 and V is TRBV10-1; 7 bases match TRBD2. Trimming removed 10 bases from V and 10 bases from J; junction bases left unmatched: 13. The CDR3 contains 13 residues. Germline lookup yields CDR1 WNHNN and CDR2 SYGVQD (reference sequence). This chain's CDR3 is CATRPGGTGEQFF. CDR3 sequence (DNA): TGCGCCACCAGGCCGGGAGGCACGGGGGAGCAGTTCTTC.

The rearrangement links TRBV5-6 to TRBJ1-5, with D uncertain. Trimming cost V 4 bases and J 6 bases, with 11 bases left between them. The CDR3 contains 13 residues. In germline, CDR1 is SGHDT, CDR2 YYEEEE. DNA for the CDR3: TGTGCCAGCAGCCCACGACACGGTCAGCCCCAGCATTTT. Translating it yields CASSPRHGQPQHF.

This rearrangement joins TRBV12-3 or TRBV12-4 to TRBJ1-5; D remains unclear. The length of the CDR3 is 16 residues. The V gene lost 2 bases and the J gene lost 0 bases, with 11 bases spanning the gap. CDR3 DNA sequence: TGTGCCAGCAGTTTAATGGCGATGGGTAGCAATCAGCCCCAGCATTTT. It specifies CASSLMAMGSNQPQHF.

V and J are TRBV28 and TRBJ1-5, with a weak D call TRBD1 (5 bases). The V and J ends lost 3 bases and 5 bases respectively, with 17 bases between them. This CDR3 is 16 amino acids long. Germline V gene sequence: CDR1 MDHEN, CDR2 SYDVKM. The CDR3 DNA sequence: TGTGCCAGCAGTTTCCCCGGCCGCGTAGGGGATCAGCCCCAGCATTTT. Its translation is CASSFPGRVGDQPQHF. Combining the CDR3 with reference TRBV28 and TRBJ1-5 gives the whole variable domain DVKVTQSSRYLVKRTGEKVFLECVQDMDHENMFWYRQDPGLGLRLIYFSYDVKMKEKGDIPEGYSVSREKKERFSLILESASTNQTSMYLCASSFPGRVGDQPQHFGDGTRLSIL.

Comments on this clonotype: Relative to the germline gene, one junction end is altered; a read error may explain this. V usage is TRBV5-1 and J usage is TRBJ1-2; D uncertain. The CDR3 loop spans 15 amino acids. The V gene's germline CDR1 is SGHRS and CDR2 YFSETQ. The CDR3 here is CASSRTPDKPGGYTF. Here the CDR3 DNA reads TGCGCCAGCAGCCGAACCCCTGACAAACCTGGCGGCTACACCTTT.

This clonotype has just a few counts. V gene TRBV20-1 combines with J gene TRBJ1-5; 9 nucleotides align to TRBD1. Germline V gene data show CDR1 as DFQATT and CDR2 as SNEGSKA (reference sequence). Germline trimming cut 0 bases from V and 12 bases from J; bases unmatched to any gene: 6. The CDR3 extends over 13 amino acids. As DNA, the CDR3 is TGCAGTGCTAGAGATCAGGTGACAGGGGGCCAGCATTTT. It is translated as CSARDQVTGGQHF.

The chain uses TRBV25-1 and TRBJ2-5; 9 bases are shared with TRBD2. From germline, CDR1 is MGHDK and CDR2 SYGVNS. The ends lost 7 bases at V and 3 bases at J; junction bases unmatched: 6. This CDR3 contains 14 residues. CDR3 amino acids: CASTSRLAEETQYF. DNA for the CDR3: TGTGCCAGCACGAGCCGACTAGCGGAAGAGACCCAGTACTTC.

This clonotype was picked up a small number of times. The chain's CDR3 is CASSETSTDTQYF. DNA for the CDR3: TGCGCCAGCAGTGAGACTAGCACAGATACGCAGTATTTT. The J gene is TRBJ2-3, the V gene TRBV10-1; D gene uncertain. V was trimmed by 2 bases and J by 0 bases, leaving 3 bases between them. This CDR3 has 13 amino acids. Germline CDR1 is WNHNN and CDR2 is SYGVQD (reference sequence).

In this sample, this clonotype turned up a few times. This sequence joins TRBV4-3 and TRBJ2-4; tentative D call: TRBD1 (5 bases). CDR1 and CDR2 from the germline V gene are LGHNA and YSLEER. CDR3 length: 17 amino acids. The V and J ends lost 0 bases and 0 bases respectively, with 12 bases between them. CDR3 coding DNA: TGCGCCAGCAGCCAAGAAGTCAGGGTGAGAGCCAAAAACATTCAGTACTTC. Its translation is CASSQEVRVRAKNIQYF.

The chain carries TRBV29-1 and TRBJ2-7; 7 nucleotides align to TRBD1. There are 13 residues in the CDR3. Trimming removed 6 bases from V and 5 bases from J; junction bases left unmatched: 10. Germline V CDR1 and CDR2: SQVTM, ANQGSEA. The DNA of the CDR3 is TGCAGCGTAAGACAGGGTTCAGTCAACGAGCAGTACTTC. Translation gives CSVRQGSVNEQYF.

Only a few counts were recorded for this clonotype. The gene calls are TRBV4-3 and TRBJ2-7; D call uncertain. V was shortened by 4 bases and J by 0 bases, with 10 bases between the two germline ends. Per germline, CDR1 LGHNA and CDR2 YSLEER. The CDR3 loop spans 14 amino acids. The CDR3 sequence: CASSPGSNSYEQYF. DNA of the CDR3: TGCGCCAGCAGCCCCGGGTCCAACTCCTACGAGCAGTACTTC.

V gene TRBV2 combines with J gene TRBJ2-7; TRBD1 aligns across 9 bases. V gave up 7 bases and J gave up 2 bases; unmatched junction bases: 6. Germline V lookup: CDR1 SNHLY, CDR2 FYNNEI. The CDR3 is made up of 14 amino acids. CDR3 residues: CASIGRQGAYEQYF. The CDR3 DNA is TGTGCCAGCATAGGGAGACAGGGGGCCTACGAGCAGTACTTC.

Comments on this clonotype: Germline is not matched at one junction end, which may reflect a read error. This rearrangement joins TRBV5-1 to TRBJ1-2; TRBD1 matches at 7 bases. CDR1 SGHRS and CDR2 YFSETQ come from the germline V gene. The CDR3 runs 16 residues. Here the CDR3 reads CSSSSTGTERIHGYTF. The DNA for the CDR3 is TGCTCCAGCAGCTCTACCGGGACAGAAAGGATCCATGGCTACACCTTC.

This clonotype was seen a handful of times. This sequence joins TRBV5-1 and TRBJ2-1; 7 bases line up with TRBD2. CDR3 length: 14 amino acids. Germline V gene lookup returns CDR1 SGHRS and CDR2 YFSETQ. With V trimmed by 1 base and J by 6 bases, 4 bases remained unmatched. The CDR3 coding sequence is TGCGCCAGCAGCTTGAGAACTAGCGCCAATGAGCAGTTCTTC. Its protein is CASSLRTSANEQFF.

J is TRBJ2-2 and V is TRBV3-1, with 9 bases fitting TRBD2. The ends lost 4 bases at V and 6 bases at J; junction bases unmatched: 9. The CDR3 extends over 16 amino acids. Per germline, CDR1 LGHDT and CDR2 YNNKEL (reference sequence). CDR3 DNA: TGTGCCAGCAGCCCGACCGGGACTAGCTGGGCCGGGGAGCTGTTTTTT. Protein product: CASSPTGTSWAGELFF.

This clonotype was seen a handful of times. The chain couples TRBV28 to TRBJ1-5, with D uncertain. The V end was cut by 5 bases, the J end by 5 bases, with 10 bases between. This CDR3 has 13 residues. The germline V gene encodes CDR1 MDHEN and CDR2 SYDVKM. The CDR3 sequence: CASSAALYQPQHF. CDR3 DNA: TGTGCCAGCAGTGCGGCGCTTTATCAGCCCCAGCATTTT.

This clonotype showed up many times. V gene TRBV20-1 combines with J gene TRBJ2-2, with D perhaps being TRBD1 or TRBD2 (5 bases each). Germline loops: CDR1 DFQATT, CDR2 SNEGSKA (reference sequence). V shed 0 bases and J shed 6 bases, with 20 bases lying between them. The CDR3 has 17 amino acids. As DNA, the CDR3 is TGCAGTGCTAGAGACCCAGGGCGGGCGGAGGTTGCCGGGGAGCTGTTTTTT. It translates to CSARDPGRAEVAGELFF.

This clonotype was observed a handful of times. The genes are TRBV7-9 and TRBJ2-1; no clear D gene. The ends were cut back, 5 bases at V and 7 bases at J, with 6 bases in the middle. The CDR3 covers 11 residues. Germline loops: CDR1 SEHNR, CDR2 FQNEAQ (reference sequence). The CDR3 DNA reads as TGTGCCAGCAGCCGAATAAATGAGCAGTTCTTC. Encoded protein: CASSRINEQFF.

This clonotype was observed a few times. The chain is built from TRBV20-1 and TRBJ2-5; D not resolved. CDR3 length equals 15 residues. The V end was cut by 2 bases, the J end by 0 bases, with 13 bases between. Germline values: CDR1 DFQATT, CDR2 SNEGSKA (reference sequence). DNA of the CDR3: TGCAGTGCTAGACGGAGATTAGGGTACCAAGAGACCCAGTACTTC. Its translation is CSARRRLGYQETQYF.